A single sample is the source of the 23 T cell receptor beta chains below, sequenced in a study of blood T cell repertoires in COVID-19. TCRdb's table, derived via immunoSEQ multiplex PCR, lists solely in-frame clones and lacks some. The table records some 290,000 clones, 90% of them present only once. Sequenced sample: PBMCs or T cells enriched from blood (not recorded which). These TCRs come from a woman in her thirties who had been exposed to COVID-19.

Remarks on this clone: A junction end diverges from the germline sequence, so it may reflect a read error. The gene calls are TRBV29-1 and TRBJ2-5, with 8 bases fitting TRBD1. Germline CDR1 is SQVTM and CDR2 is ANQGSEA. This CDR3 comprises 16 residues. CDR3 nucleotide sequence: TGCAGCGCTGAAACCGGGACAGGCCGATACCAAGAGACCCAGTACTTC. Protein sequence: CSAETGTGRYQETQYF.

The rearrangement joins TRBV3-1 (or the pseudogene TRBV3-2) to TRBJ2-1, with unresolved D. With 1 base removed from V and 0 bases from J, the gap between germline ends came to 7 bases. Germline CDR1 LGHDT, CDR2 YNNKEL (reference sequence). CDR3 size: 15 residues. CDR3 loop: CASSQVYLSYNEQFF. CDR3 sequence (DNA): TGTGCCAGCAGCCAAGTCTACCTCTCCTACAATGAGCAGTTCTTC.

This clone showed up just once. CDR3 nucleotides: TGTGCCAGCACCATTACGGGGGACCCCTACGAGCAGTACTTC. Translated: CASTITGDPYEQYF. The chain couples TRBV28 to TRBJ2-7, with a tentative D call TRBD2 (6 bases). The V end was cut by 7 bases, the J end by 2 bases, with 15 bases between. Germline CDR1 MDHEN, CDR2 SYDVKM. The CDR3 extends over 14 amino acids.

The V call is TRBV3-1 (or the pseudogene TRBV3-2), the J call TRBJ1-5; maybe TRBD1 (6 bases). Germline values: CDR1 LGHDT, CDR2 YNNKEL (reference sequence). The CDR3 covers 14 residues. V lost 0 bases to trimming and J lost 5 bases, with 8 bases between them. The CDR3 reads CASSQDGGDQPQHF. Written as DNA, the CDR3 is TGTGCCAGCAGCCAAGATGGGGGCGATCAGCCCCAGCATTTT.

This clone turned up a few times. The chain carries TRBV5-1 and TRBJ2-2, with 14 bases that match TRBD2. V lost 7 bases, J lost 0 bases, and 5 bases stayed unmatched. This CDR3 region has 17 residues. Germline assignment: CDR1 SGHRS and CDR2 YFSETQ. In DNA, the CDR3 is TGCGCCAGCTCGGGACTAGCGGGGGCCTCGAACACCGGGGAGCTGTTTTTT. Translated: CASSGLAGASNTGELFF.

The gene calls are TRBV5-1 and TRBJ2-1, with 7 bases identical to TRBD1. After removal of 0 bases from V and 6 bases from J, the junction contained 6 bases not matched to a gene. The length of the CDR3 is 15 residues. Germline values: CDR1 SGHRS, CDR2 YFSETQ. The CDR3 region is CASSLGQGVGNEQFF. CDR3 coding DNA: TGCGCCAGCAGCTTGGGTCAGGGGGTAGGCAATGAGCAGTTCTTC.

The chain links TRBV6-5 to TRBJ1-5; D gene unclear. CDR3 size: 15 residues. Trimming removed 0 bases at V and 0 bases at J, with 6 bases between. CDR1 is MNHEY, CDR2 SVGAGI, per germline. The CDR3 bases are TGTGCCAGCAGTTACTCAGCGAATAGCAATCAGCCCCAGCATTTT. The encoded protein is CASSYSANSNQPQHF.

V gene TRBV6-1 combines with J gene TRBJ2-3, with 12 nucleotides matching TRBD2. Unmatched junction bases numbered 1, after V lost 2 bases and J lost 1 base. CDR3 size: 16 residues. Germline CDR1 MNHNS, CDR2 SASEGT. The CDR3 DNA follows: TGTGCCAGCAGTGAACTAGCGGGGGGGCGCACAGATACGCAGTATTTT. This gives the protein CASSELAGGRTDTQYF.

This clone came up a few times. Other DNA variants within this sample encode the same CDR3. The rearrangement uses TRBV3-1 (or the pseudogene TRBV3-2) and TRBJ1-5; the match to TRBD1 covers 7 bases. The CDR3 covers 14 residues. CDR1 is LGHDT, CDR2 YNNKEL, per germline (reference sequence). Trimming cost V 3 bases and J 6 bases; bases outside gene matches: 5. As DNA, the CDR3 is TGTGCCAGCAGCCAGGCAGGGGGAGGTCAGCCCCAGCATTTT. Protein: CASSQAGGGQPQHF.

This chain joins TRBV30 and TRBJ1-1, with 8 nucleotides matching TRBD1. Germline loops: CDR1 GTSNPN, CDR2 SVGIG (reference sequence). V gave up 1 base and J gave up 12 bases; unmatched junction bases: 7. The CDR3 extends over 12 amino acids. CDR3 residues: CAWSGGQGIPFF. CDR3 DNA sequence: TGTGCCTGGAGTGGCGGACAGGGTATACCTTTCTTT.

This chain connects TRBV4-1 to TRBJ2-1, with D hard to call. Germline assignment: CDR1 MGHRA and CDR2 YSYEKL. The V end lost 2 bases, the J end lost 7 bases, and 9 bases lay between the germline ends. This CDR3 region has 13 residues. CDR3 amino acids: CASSQFPGNEQFF. The CDR3 DNA reads as TGCGCCAGCAGCCAATTCCCAGGTAATGAGCAGTTCTTC.

The chain recombines TRBV27 with TRBJ1-6, with D hard to call. CDR1 is MNHEY and CDR2 is SMNVEV in the germline V gene (reference sequence). This CDR3 has 15 amino acids. V lost 3 bases and J 7 bases, leaving 13 bases between the germline ends. In nucleotides, the CDR3 is TGTGCCAGCAGTTTCATCCATGGAGGGAATTCACCCCTCCACTTT. This sequence encodes CASSFIHGGNSPLHF.

This chain connects TRBV7-9 to TRBJ2-7; the D is unclear. The CDR3 has 12 amino acids. CDR1 SEHNR and CDR2 FQNEAQ come from the germline V gene (reference sequence). The germline V and J ends were trimmed by 5 bases and 0 bases, with 5 bases remaining between them. CDR3 nucleotides: TGTGCCAGCAGCGAGCGCTCCTACGAGCAGTACTTC. Translation: CASSERSYEQYF. The complete variable domain, with remaining parts taken from reference TRBV7-9 and TRBJ2-7, reads DTGVSQNPRHKITKRGQNVTFRCDPISEHNRLYWYRQTLGQGPEFLTYFQNEAQLEKSRLLSDRFSAERPKGSFSTLEIQRTEQGDSAMYLCASSERSYEQYFGPGTRLTVT.

This clone was counted a few times. This sequence joins TRBV7-9 and TRBJ1-3, with 11 bases that match TRBD1. The CDR3 has 14 residues. Trimming removed 6 bases from V and 7 bases from J; junction bases left unmatched: 5. Germline V lookup: CDR1 SEHNR, CDR2 FQNEAQ (reference sequence). CDR3 amino acids: CASRSGTGGNTIYF. The CDR3 DNA reads TGTGCCAGCAGATCCGGGACAGGGGGGAACACCATATATTTT.

This sequence joins TRBV6-6 and TRBJ1-6, with D possibly matching TRBD1 (6 bases). The V gene lost 5 bases and the J gene lost 7 bases, with 21 bases spanning the gap. This CDR3 is 17 amino acids long. Germline values: CDR1 MNHNY, CDR2 SVGAGI (reference sequence). The CDR3 loop is CASSRRRGRGPNSPLHF. CDR3 in DNA: TGTGCCAGCAGTCGACGGAGGGGGAGGGGTCCCAATTCACCCCTCCACTTT.

The chain links TRBV7-2 to TRBJ2-3; D is unresolved. Germline CDR1 and CDR2: SGHTA and FQGNSA. The CDR3 is made up of 12 amino acids. V lost 5 bases and J lost 6, with 9 bases in between. CDR3 sequence: CASSNYGDTQYF. The CDR3 region has the DNA TGTGCCAGCAGCAATTACGGGGATACGCAGTATTTT.

The chain is built from TRBV29-1 and TRBJ1-1; no definite D call. Germline values: CDR1 SQVTM, CDR2 ANQGSEA. Trimming stripped 5 bases from V and 10 bases from J, with 14 bases between. The CDR3 is made up of 11 amino acids. The CDR3 DNA sequence: TGCAGCGTTAAGTCGTCTAATGGAGCTTTCTTT. It yields the protein CSVKSSNGAFF.

This clone came up once. The chain couples TRBV7-6 to TRBJ2-5, with 10 bases aligning to TRBD2. V was clipped by 1 base and J by 4 bases; unmatched bases: 3. Germline assignment: CDR1 SGHVS and CDR2 FNYEAQ. The CDR3 is made up of 15 amino acids. This CDR3 is CASSLGAGGRETQYF. The CDR3 nucleotides are TGTGCCAGCAGCTTAGGAGCGGGGGGGCGAGAGACCCAGTACTTC. Full variable domain (missing parts from reference TRBV7-6 and TRBJ2-5): GAGVSQSPRYKVTKRGQDVALRCDPISGHVSLYWYRQALGQGPEFLTYFNYEAQQDKSGLPNDRFSAERPEGSISTLTIQRTEQRDSAMYRCASSLGAGGRETQYFGPGTRLLVL.

The J gene is TRBJ2-7, the V gene TRBV6-5; perhaps TRBD2 as D (5 bases). The germline V gene encodes CDR1 MNHEY and CDR2 SVGAGI. The CDR3 covers 14 residues. Trimming stripped 2 bases from V and 1 base from J, with 9 bases between. As DNA, the CDR3 is TGTGCCAGCAGTTACCTTCCGGGATCCTACGAGCAGTACTTC. This sequence encodes CASSYLPGSYEQYF.

This sequence joins TRBV5-1 and TRBJ1-1, with TRBD1 matching 9 bases. There are 15 residues in the CDR3. Germline V lookup: CDR1 SGHRS, CDR2 YFSETQ. J gave up 4 bases and V 2 bases, and 6 bases lay outside the gene matches. The CDR3 DNA sequence: TGCGCCAGCAGCTTCAGTGGGACAGGGCTCACTGAAGCTTTCTTT. Residues: CASSFSGTGLTEAFF.

The count of this clone is one. CDR3 DNA: TGTGCCAGCTCACCGGGGACAGCAAAATATGGAAACACCATATATTTT. The encoded protein is CASSPGTAKYGNTIYF. The chain couples TRBV18 to TRBJ1-3; 7 bases fit TRBD1. With V trimmed by 3 bases and J by 3 bases, 8 bases remained unmatched. This CDR3 comprises 16 residues. Germline V gene data show CDR1 as KGHSH and CDR2 as LQKENI.

The V and J genes are TRBV30 and TRBJ1-2, with 8 bases lining up with TRBD1. The V segment lost 3 bases and the J segment 2 bases; nucleotides outside the gene matches: 11. The CDR3 runs 16 residues. Germline-derived CDR1 and CDR2 are GTSNPN and SVGIG (reference sequence). The CDR3 loop is CAWRWTGKRKNYGYTF. The CDR3 DNA sequence: TGTGCCTGGAGATGGACAGGGAAGAGGAAAAACTATGGCTACACCTTC.

The chain has TRBV10-3 and TRBJ2-2; TRBD1 aligns across 8 bases. Trimming at V came to 2 bases and at J to 4 bases, leaving 6 bases not matched to a gene. Germline V gene lookup returns CDR1 ENHRY and CDR2 SYGVKD. The CDR3 loop spans 16 amino acids. The CDR3, as DNA: TGTGCCATCAGTGAGCAGGGACAGGTGGTCACCGGGGAGCTGTTTTTT. Its protein is CAISEQGQVVTGELFF.